A single sample is the source of the 24 T cell receptor beta chains below, sequenced in a study of beta chain features in type 1 diabetes. The authors reverse transcribed all of the isolated RNA, so sequencing captured expressed TCRB transcripts. Sequencing was performed with immunoSEQ multiplex PCR; in TCRdb, only in-frame clones are kept and a portion is missing. Of 130,000 or so clones in the sample, about a tenth are singletons; the top ten hold about 0.61%. Sequencing input: central memory CD4+ T cells from blood. The receptors shown here come from a man in his late teens or twenties in good health.

In this sample, this clone turned up a few times. J is TRBJ2-7 and V is TRBV21-1; the table's D call, TRBD1, was not checked against the DNA. TRBV21-1 is annotated as a pseudogene. The CDR3 is 17 amino acids. The CDR3 DNA reads TGTGCCAGCAGCAAACGCGGTAGTCGAGACAGCACCTACGAGCAGTACTTC. This translates into CASSKRGSRDSTYEQYF.

The gene calls are TRBV6-5 and TRBJ1-6, with TRBD1 matching 8 bases. The CDR3 spans 15 residues. Germline V gene sequence: CDR1 MNHEY, CDR2 SVGAGI. Losses at the gene ends were 4 bases for V and 7 bases for J; bases not matched to a gene: 6. CDR3 region: CASSLTGGGNSPLHF. The CDR3 coding sequence is TGTGCCAGCAGTTTAACAGGGGGAGGGAATTCACCCCTCCACTTT.

This clone was counted between two and nine times. In nucleotides, the CDR3 is TGTGCCAGCAGCCCACAGGGGTTTAGCACAGATACGCAGTATTTT. It encodes CASSPQGFSTDTQYF. The V gene is TRBV7-2, the J gene TRBJ2-3; 7 bases map to TRBD1. After removal of 5 bases from V and 0 bases from J, the junction contained 5 bases not matched to a gene. The CDR3 loop spans 15 amino acids. CDR1 and CDR2 from the germline V gene are SGHTA and FQGNSA. Supplemented by reference TRBV7-2 and TRBJ2-3, the full variable domain reads GAGVSQSPSNKVTEKGKDVELRCDPISGHTALYWYRQSLGQGLEFLIYFQGNSAPDKSGLPSDRFSAERTGGSVSTLTIQRTQQEDSAVYLCASSPQGFSTDTQYFGPGTRLTVL.

The rearrangement joins TRBV18 to TRBJ2-2, with 8 positions matching TRBD2. The CDR3 totals 17 residues. The germline gives CDR1 KGHSH, CDR2 LQKENI. V lost 4 bases and J lost 1; bases outside the gene matches: 8. The CDR3 is CASSRSLSGVNTGELFF. In nucleotides, the CDR3 is TGTGCCAGCTCACGGTCCCTTAGCGGGGTGAACACCGGGGAGCTGTTTTTT.

The chain joins TRBV30 to TRBJ2-1, with D possibly TRBD2 on 6 matching bases. Germline V lookup: CDR1 GTSNPN, CDR2 SVGIG (reference sequence). V shed 2 bases and J shed 0 bases, with 11 bases lying between them. The CDR3 sequence is 15 residues long. CDR3 region: CAWSLRGSSYNEQFF. The CDR3 DNA sequence: TGTGCCTGGAGTTTGCGGGGTAGCTCCTACAATGAGCAGTTCTTC.

The CDR3 DNA reads as TGTGCCACAGGGACAGGGAATTCACCCCTCCACTTT. Encoded protein: CATGTGNSPLHF. This rearrangement joins TRBV18 to TRBJ1-6; TRBD1 matches 9 bases. The CDR3 totals 12 residues. Germline-derived CDR1 and CDR2 are KGHSH and LQKENI. The junction had 2 bases not matched to a gene; V was cut back by 10 bases and J by 7 bases.

This clone has a handful of counts. The chain uses TRBV13 and TRBJ1-3; unclear D gene. The CDR3 is 13 amino acids. Germline-derived CDR1 and CDR2 are PRHDT and FYEKMQ (reference sequence). The ends were cut back, 3 bases at V and 4 bases at J, with 7 bases in the middle. The CDR3 nucleotides are TGTGCCAGCAGCTTTGCAGGAGGAAACACCATATATTTT. This sequence encodes CASSFAGGNTIYF.

This clone was seen only a few times. This chain connects TRBV5-1 to TRBJ2-5, with 14 nucleotides matching TRBD2. The CDR3 covers 15 residues. Germline V gene data show CDR1 as SGHRS and CDR2 as YFSETQ. V lost 5 bases to trimming and J lost 1 base; unmatched junction nucleotides: 1. For the CDR3, the DNA is TGCGCCAGCAGGGGACTAGCGGGGGTCCAAGAGACCCAGTACTTC. The encoded protein is CASRGLAGVQETQYF.

This clone has more than one count but fewer than ten. The chain carries TRBV4-1 and TRBJ2-5; 11 bases are a match to TRBD1. This CDR3 contains 15 residues. Germline-derived CDR1 and CDR2 are MGHRA and YSYEKL. V gave up 3 bases and J gave up 4 bases; unmatched junction bases: 4. CDR3 amino acids: CASSQGTGGLETQYF. In DNA, the CDR3 is TGCGCCAGCAGCCAGGGGACAGGGGGATTAGAGACCCAGTACTTC.

This clone came up a few times. The rearrangement uses TRBV11-2 and TRBJ2-7, with 7 bases matching TRBD1. CDR1 SGHAT and CDR2 FQNNGV come from the germline V gene. The CDR3 contains 15 residues. The J segment lost 3 bases and the V segment lost 5 bases, leaving 10 bases of the junction unmatched. The CDR3 nucleotides read TGTGCCAGCAGCCTAAACGGGCAGGGGGACTACGAGCAGTACTTC. Its protein product is CASSLNGQGDYEQYF.

The chain joins TRBV7-2 to TRBJ2-7; 10 nucleotides line up with TRBD1. The J segment lost 3 bases and the V segment lost 5 bases, leaving 10 bases of the junction unmatched. The CDR3 is 16 residues long. Germline assignment: CDR1 SGHTA and CDR2 FQGNSA. The CDR3 DNA follows: TGTGCCAGCAGCAGCGCGTCCAGGACAGGGGGCTACGAGCAGTACTTC. Its protein is CASSSASRTGGYEQYF. The variable domain in full, completed from reference TRBV7-2 and TRBJ2-7, reads GAGVSQSPSNKVTEKGKDVELRCDPISGHTALYWYRQSLGQGLEFLIYFQGNSAPDKSGLPSDRFSAERTGGSVSTLTIQRTQQEDSAVYLCASSSASRTGGYEQYFGPGTRLTVT.

This chain joins TRBV2 and TRBJ2-5; D is perhaps TRBD2 (5 bases). Germline V gene lookup returns CDR1 SNHLY and CDR2 FYNNEI. This CDR3 has 13 amino acids. Between the trimmed V and J ends, which lost 6 bases and 5 bases, there was a span of 13 bases. The CDR3 DNA is TGTGCCAGCAGGGCCCTAGCAGTGGAGACCCAGTACTTC. It yields the protein CASRALAVETQYF.

This clone was counted a few times. This chain connects TRBV5-1 to TRBJ1-2; tentatively, D is TRBD1 (6 bases). Trimming left V 2 bases short and J 2 bases short, with 10 bases between. This CDR3 has 14 residues. From germline, CDR1 is SGHRS and CDR2 YFSETQ. CDR3: CASSFRQENYGYTF. For the CDR3, the DNA is TGCGCCAGCAGCTTCCGACAGGAAAACTATGGCTACACCTTC.

This clone was seen repeatedly, ten times or more. The chain couples TRBV5-6 to TRBJ2-1, with 8 bases identical to TRBD1. Germline assignment: CDR1 SGHDT and CDR2 YYEEEE. J was trimmed by 10 bases and V by 0 bases; bases with no gene match: 3. This CDR3 spans 13 amino acids. The CDR3 loop is CASSLARTGEQFF. The CDR3 DNA reads TGTGCCAGCAGCTTGGCCAGGACAGGGGAGCAGTTCTTC.

The J gene is TRBJ1-5, the V gene TRBV2, with a weak D call TRBD1 (5 bases). Trimming left V 6 bases short and J 0 bases short, with 9 bases between. Germline assignment: CDR1 SNHLY and CDR2 FYNNEI. This CDR3 has 14 amino acids. The CDR3 sequence is CASRGRTSNQPQHF. The CDR3 DNA is TGTGCCAGCAGGGGGCGGACTAGCAATCAGCCCCAGCATTTT.

Written as DNA, the CDR3 is TGTGCCAGCAGGATAGCCCAGGGGAATAATTCACCCCTCCACTTT. Protein: CASRIAQGNNSPLHF. This sequence joins TRBV2 and TRBJ1-6, with a possible D match to TRBD1 (6 bases). Germline CDR1 and CDR2: SNHLY and FYNNEI. There are 15 residues in the CDR3. With 6 bases removed from V and 5 bases from J, the gap between germline ends came to 14 bases.

The genes are TRBV7-9 and TRBJ1-2; TRBD1 might be the D (5 bases). This CDR3 is built from 14 residues. Germline CDR1 is SEHNR and CDR2 is FQNEAQ (reference sequence). V was pared by 2 bases and J by 2 bases, with 9 bases between. The CDR3 loop reads CASSLSPGNYGYTF. In DNA form, the CDR3 reads TGTGCCAGCAGCTTATCCCCAGGGAACTATGGCTACACCTTC.

CDR3: CSASGGAGNQPQHF. CDR3 coding DNA: TGCAGCGCATCGGGGGGGGCCGGGAATCAGCCCCAGCATTTT. This chain uses TRBV29-1 with TRBJ1-5; D might be TRBD1 (6 bases). The ends were cut back, 7 bases at V and 4 bases at J, with 17 bases in the middle. The germline gives CDR1 SQVTM, CDR2 ANQGSEA. The CDR3 runs to 14 residues. Variable domain in full (rest from reference TRBV29-1 and TRBJ1-5): SAVISQKPSRDICQRGTSLTIQCQVDSQVTMMFWYRQQPGQSLTLIATANQGSEATYESGFVIDKFPISRPNLTFSTLTVSNMSPEDSSIYLCSASGGAGNQPQHFGDGTRLSIL.

This clone was detected only a few times. The V gene is TRBV10-3, the J gene TRBJ2-1; tentative D call: TRBD1 (6 bases). There are 12 residues in the CDR3. Germline V gene lookup returns CDR1 ENHRY and CDR2 SYGVKD. Trimming shortened V by 7 bases and J by 7 bases, and 11 bases separated the two germline ends. CDR3 sequence reads: CAITGTGNEQFF. CDR3 sequence (DNA): TGTGCCATCACGGGAACAGGGAATGAGCAGTTCTTC.

This clone was detected a few times. This chain links TRBV19 with TRBJ2-3, with 9 bases matching TRBD1. The CDR3 loop spans 14 amino acids. The germline CDR1 and CDR2 sequences are LNHDA and SQIVND (reference sequence). Trimming took 3 bases from V and 4 from J; bases not matched to a gene: 2. This chain's CDR3 is CASSIGTGSDTQYF. The CDR3, as DNA: TGTGCCAGTAGTATTGGGACAGGGTCAGATACGCAGTATTTT.

The CDR3 loop reads CASSDRVTSALSYNEQFF. The DNA of the CDR3 is TGTGCCAGCTCCGACCGGGTGACTAGCGCTTTATCCTACAATGAGCAGTTCTTC. The genes are TRBV18 and TRBJ2-1, with 8 bases fitting TRBD2. Germline CDR1 reads KGHSH; CDR2 reads LQKENI. This CDR3 comprises 18 residues. Trimming cost V 6 bases and J 1 base; bases outside gene matches: 14.

This clone was observed many times. This chain joins TRBV28 and TRBJ1-2; 9 positions agree with TRBD1. The CDR3 contains 13 residues. Germline-derived CDR1 and CDR2 are MDHEN and SYDVKM. The V and J ends lost 6 bases and 7 bases, in that order; junction bases with no gene match: 6. CDR3 sequence: CASRTGQGFGYTF. The CDR3 DNA is TGTGCCAGCAGGACGGGACAGGGCTTTGGCTACACCTTC.

The chain couples TRBV6-5 to TRBJ2-7, with TRBD2 matching 8 bases. There are 15 residues in the CDR3. CDR1 is MNHEY, CDR2 SVGAGI, per germline. V lost 3 bases, J lost 4 bases, and 8 bases stayed unmatched. The CDR3 coding sequence is TGTGCCAGCAGTTATCATCGGGGGGGCGAGTACGAGCAGTACTTC. Protein sequence: CASSYHRGGEYEQYF.

This clone turned up a few times. The gene calls are TRBV5-5 and TRBJ2-5; possibly TRBD2 for D (7 bases). The CDR3 totals 13 residues. Germline loops: CDR1 SGHKS, CDR2 YYEKEE (reference sequence). Trimming stripped 2 bases from V and 5 bases from J, with 10 bases between. CDR3 protein: CASSFGGRETQYF. CDR3 sequence (DNA): TGTGCCAGCAGCTTCGGGGGGCGCGAGACCCAGTACTTC.